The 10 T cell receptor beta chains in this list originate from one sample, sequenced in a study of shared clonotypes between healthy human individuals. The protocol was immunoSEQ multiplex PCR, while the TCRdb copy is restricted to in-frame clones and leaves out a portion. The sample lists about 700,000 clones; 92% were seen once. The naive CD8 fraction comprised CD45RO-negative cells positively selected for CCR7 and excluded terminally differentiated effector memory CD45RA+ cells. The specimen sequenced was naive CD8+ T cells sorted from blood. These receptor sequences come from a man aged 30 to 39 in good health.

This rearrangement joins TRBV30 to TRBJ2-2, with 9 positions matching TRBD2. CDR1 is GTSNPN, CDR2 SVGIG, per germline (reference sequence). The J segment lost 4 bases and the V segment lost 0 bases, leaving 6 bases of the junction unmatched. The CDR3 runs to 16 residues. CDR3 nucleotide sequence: TGTGCCTGGAGTGTATTACCTAGCGGGATCACCGGGGAGCTGTTTTTT. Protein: CAWSVLPSGITGELFF. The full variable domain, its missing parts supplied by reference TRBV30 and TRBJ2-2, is SQTIHQWPATLVQPVGSPLSLECTVEGTSNPNLYWYRQAAGRGLQLLFYSVGIGQISSEVPQNLSASRPQDRQFILSSKKLLLSDSGFYLCAWSVLPSGITGELFFGEGSRLTVL.

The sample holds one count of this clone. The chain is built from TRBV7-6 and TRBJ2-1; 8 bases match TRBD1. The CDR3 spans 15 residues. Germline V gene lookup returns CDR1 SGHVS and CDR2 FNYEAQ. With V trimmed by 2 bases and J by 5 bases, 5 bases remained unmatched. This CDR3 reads CASSLTGGGNNEQFF. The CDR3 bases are TGTGCCAGCAGCTTAACAGGGGGAGGTAACAATGAGCAGTTCTTC. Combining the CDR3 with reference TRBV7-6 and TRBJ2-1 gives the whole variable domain GAGVSQSPRYKVTKRGQDVALRCDPISGHVSLYWYRQALGQGPEFLTYFNYEAQQDKSGLPNDRFSAERPEGSISTLTIQRTEQRDSAMYRCASSLTGGGNNEQFFGPGTRLTVL.

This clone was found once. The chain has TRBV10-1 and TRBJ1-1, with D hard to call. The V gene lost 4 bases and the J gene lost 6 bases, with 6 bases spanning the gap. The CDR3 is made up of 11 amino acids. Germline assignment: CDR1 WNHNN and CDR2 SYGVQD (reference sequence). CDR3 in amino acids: CASSGRPEAFF. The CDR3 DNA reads TGCGCCAGCAGTGGCAGGCCTGAAGCTTTCTTT.

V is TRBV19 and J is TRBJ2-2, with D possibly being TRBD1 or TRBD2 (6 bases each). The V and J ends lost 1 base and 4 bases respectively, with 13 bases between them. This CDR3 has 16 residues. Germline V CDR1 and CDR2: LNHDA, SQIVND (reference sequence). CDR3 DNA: TGTGCCAGTAGTATAGGAACGGGGGCGAGCACCGGGGAGCTGTTTTTT. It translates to CASSIGTGASTGELFF.

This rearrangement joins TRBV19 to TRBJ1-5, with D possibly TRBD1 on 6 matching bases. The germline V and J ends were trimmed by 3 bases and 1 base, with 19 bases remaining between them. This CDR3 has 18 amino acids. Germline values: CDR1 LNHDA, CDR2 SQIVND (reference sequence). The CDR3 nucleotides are TGTGCCAGTAGTATCGCCCACGGTCAGGGGACGAGCAATCAGCCCCAGCATTTT. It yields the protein CASSIAHGQGTSNQPQHF.

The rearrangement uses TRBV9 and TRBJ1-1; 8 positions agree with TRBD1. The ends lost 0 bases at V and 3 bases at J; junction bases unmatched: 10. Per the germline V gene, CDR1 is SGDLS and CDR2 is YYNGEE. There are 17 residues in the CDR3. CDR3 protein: CASSVGRTGSKDTEAFF. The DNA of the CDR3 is TGTGCCAGCAGCGTAGGGAGGACAGGGTCGAAGGACACTGAAGCTTTCTTT. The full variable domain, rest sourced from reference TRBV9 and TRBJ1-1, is DSGVTQTPKHLITATGQRVTLRCSPRSGDLSVYWYQQSLDQGLQFLIQYYNGEERAKGNILERFSAQQFPDLHSELNLSSLELGDSALYFCASSVGRTGSKDTEAFFGQGTRLTVV.

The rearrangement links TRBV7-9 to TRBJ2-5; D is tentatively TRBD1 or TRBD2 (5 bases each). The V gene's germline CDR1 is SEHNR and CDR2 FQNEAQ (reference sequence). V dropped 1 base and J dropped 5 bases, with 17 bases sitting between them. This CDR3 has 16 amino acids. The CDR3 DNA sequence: TGTGCCAGCAGCTTAGTCGGCAGGGTCAGGGAGGAGACCCAGTACTTC. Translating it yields CASSLVGRVREETQYF. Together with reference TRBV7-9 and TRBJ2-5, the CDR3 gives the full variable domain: DTGVSQNPRHKITKRGQNVTFRCDPISEHNRLYWYRQTLGQGPEFLTYFQNEAQLEKSRLLSDRFSAERPKGSFSTLEIQRTEQGDSAMYLCASSLVGRVREETQYFGPGTRLLVL.

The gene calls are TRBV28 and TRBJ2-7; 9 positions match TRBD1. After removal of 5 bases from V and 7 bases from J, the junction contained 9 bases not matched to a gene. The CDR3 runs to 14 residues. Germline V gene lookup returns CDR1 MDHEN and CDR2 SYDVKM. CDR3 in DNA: TGTGCCAGCAGTGACAGACAGGGGGTAGGGGAGCAGTACTTC. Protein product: CASSDRQGVGEQYF.

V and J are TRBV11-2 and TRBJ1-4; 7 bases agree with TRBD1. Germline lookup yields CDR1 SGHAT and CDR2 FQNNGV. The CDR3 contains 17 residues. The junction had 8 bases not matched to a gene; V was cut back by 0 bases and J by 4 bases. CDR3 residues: CASSLDTGVLGNEKLFF. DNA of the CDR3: TGTGCCAGCAGCTTAGATACAGGGGTTTTGGGTAATGAAAAACTGTTTTTT.

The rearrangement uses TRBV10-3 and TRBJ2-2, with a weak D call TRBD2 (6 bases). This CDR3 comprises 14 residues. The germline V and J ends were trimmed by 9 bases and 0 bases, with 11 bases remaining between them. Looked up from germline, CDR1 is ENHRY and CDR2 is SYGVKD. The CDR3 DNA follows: TGTGCCATGGGAGGACCGACGAACACCGGGGAGCTGTTTTTT. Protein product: CAMGGPTNTGELFF.